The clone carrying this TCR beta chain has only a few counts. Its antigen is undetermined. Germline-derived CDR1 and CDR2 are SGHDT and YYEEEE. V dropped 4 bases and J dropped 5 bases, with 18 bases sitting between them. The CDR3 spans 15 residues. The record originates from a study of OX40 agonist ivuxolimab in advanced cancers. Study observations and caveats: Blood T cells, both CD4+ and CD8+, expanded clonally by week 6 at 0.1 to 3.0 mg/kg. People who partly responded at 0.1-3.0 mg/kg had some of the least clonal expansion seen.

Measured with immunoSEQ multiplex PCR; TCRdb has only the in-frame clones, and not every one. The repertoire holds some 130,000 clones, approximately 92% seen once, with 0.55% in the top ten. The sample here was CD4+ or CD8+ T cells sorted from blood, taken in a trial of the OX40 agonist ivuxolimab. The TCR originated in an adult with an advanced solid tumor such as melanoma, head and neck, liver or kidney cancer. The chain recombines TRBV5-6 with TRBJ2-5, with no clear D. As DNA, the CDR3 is TGTGCCAGCAGCGCGGCTGAAGGAGCGCGGGAGACCCAGTACTTC. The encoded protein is CASSAAEGARETQYF.